This TCR beta chain was identified in a study of blood T cell repertoires in COVID-19. The overall study: Material from acute and convalescent COVID-19 was sourced from the United States, Italy and Spain. In each case, the material was cDNA or gDNA derived from T cells, B-cell-depleted T cells, or PBMCs.

Authors' methods: Estimation of nucleated cell counts was performed using reference gene primer amplification. This table comes from immunoSEQ multiplex PCR, and its TCRdb copy is limited to in-frame clones, with some not included. V, J and clone size are those of that table, while D and trimming were read from the DNA. The table shows 23,000 or so clones, with roughly 91% occurring only once. The CDR3 runs 15 residues. Trimming cost V 4 bases and J 3 bases, with 16 bases left between them. Germline-derived CDR1 and CDR2 are SGHVS and FQNEAQ. This receptor was identified in a man between 65 and 79 years old with active COVID-19. The sequenced material came from peripheral blood. The chain uses TRBV7-8 and TRBJ2-7; tentative D call: TRBD1 (6 bases). The CDR3 loop is CASSYPKQGYYEQYF. CDR3 bases: TGTGCCAGCAGCTACCCGAAACAGGGATACTACGAGCAGTACTTC. Full variable domain (outside the CDR3, taken from reference TRBV7-8 and TRBJ2-7): GAGVSQSPRYKVAKRGQDVALRCDPISGHVSLFWYQQALGQGPEFLTYFQNEAQLDKSGLPSDRFFAERPEGSVSTLKIQRTQQEDSAVYLCASSYPKQGYYEQYFGPGTRLTVT.